One TCR beta chain is described in this entry. The antigen remains unidentified. This record comes from a study of PD-1 blockade in classical Hodgkin lymphoma. Profiled with immunoSEQ multiplex PCR; TCRdb holds only in-frame clones, not every one. Among several thousand clones listed, 84% were seen once. Broader study findings: Baseline TCR diversity was reportedly lower in newly diagnosed patients than healthy donors.

Every one of the patients relapsed after autologous stem cell transplantation (brentuximab vedotin exposure was variable). Complete response, partial response or progressive disease constituted the best response categories observed. V shed 2 bases and J shed 2 bases, with 8 bases lying between them. CDR3 length equals 13 residues. Germline V gives CDR1 SGDLS, CDR2 YYNGEE. The chain carries TRBV9 and TRBJ2-7, with D perhaps TRBD2 (6 bases). This TCR came from a human donor with classical Hodgkin lymphoma. The sample in question was peripheral blood mononuclear cells (PBMCs), obtained at baseline. CDR3 protein: CASSVGLAYEQYF. CDR3 nucleotide sequence: TGTGCCAGCAGCGTGGGACTGGCCTACGAGCAGTACTTC.